This T cell receptor (beta chain) was found in a study of siplizumab effects on memory and regulatory T cells. Study-level results: The alloresponse seemed to draw substantially on naive T cells, which appeared more diverse than memory cells.

The assay was immunoSEQ multiplex PCR, and TCRdb's table has in-frame clones only and misses some. The sample yields over 100,000 clones, roughly 93% seen once. Comments on this clone: Its antigen remains unknown.

This CDR3 has 21 amino acids. The V end lost 2 bases, the J end lost 3 bases, and 31 bases lay between the germline ends. Per the germline V gene, CDR1 is LGHNA and CDR2 is YSLEER. V gene TRBV4-3 combines with J gene TRBJ1-2; D is perhaps TRBD1 (5 bases). The specimen sequenced was non-Treg CD4+ T cells sorted from blood. This clonotype was obtained from a human donor in good health. CDR3 sequence reads: CASSQILLPLAGTVGHYGYTF. For the CDR3, the DNA is TGCGCCAGCAGCCAAATCTTATTGCCCTTAGCCGGGACGGTGGGACACTATGGCTACACCTTC.